The T cell receptor (beta chain) under discussion was sequenced for a study of blood T cell repertoires in COVID-19. Study-level information: The origin of the acute and convalescent COVID-19 samples was the United States, Italy and Spain. T cells, B-cell-depleted T cells, or PBMCs supplied cDNA or gDNA.

Original processing notes: Nucleated cell number was recorded as an estimate derived from reference gene primer amplification. The table came from immunoSEQ multiplex PCR; TCRdb's copy has only in-frame clones and leaves some out. For V, J and clone size, that table is used; D and trimming come from the DNA. Of about 210,000 clones in the sample, 80% to 90% were seen once. The CDR3 is 15 residues long. Between the trimmed V and J ends, which lost 8 bases and 0 bases, there was a span of 16 bases. Germline CDR1 is MDHEN and CDR2 is SYDVKM. Sequencing was carried out using peripheral blood. The receptor's source is a woman over 75 with acute or convalescent COVID-19. The chain joins TRBV28 to TRBJ1-1, with D possibly TRBD1 on 5 matching bases. CDR3 region: CASLPGVRMNTEAFF. The CDR3 coding sequence is TGTGCCAGCCTCCCGGGGGTACGGATGAACACTGAAGCTTTCTTT.